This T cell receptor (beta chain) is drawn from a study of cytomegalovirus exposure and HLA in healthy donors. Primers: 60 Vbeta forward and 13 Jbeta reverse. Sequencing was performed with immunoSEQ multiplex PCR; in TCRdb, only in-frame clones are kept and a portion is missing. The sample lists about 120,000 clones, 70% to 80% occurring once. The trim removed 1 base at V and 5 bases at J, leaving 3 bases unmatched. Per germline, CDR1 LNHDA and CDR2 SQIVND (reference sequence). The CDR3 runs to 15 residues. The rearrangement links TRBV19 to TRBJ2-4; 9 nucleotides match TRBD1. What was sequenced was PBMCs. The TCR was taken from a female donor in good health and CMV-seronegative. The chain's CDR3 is CASSIGTGVQNIQYF. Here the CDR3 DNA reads TGTGCCAGTAGTATAGGGACAGGGGTTCAAAACATTCAGTACTTC.